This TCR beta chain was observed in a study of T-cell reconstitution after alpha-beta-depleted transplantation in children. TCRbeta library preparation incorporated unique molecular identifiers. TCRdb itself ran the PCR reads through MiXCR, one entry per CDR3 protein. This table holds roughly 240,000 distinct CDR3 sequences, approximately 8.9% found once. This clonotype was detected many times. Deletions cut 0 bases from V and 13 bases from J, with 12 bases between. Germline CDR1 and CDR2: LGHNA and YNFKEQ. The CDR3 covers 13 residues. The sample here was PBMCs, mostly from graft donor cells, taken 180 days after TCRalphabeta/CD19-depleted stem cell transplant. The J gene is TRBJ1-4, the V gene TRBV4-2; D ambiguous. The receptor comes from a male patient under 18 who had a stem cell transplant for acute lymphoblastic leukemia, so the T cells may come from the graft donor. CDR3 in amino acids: CASSQDLGRALFF. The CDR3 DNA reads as TGTGCCAGCAGCCAAGATCTGGGGAGGGCACTGTTTTTT.